This T cell receptor beta chain was retrieved from a study of shared clonotypes between healthy human individuals (dated by TCRdb to 2020 to 2021). About the full investigation: The cohort included three men and a couple of women between 18 and 49 years of age. To increase sequencing depth and limit assay-specific biases, TCR repertoire library preparation and sequencing were carried out by different laboratories using diverse techniques. For each donor, CD4 naive and CD4 memory were each run on three plates, CD8 naive on two plates, and CD8 memory on one plate. Each donor's leukapheresis produced roughly between about 0.8 and 8.9 billion PBMCs. Blood TCR repertoires of five healthy adults were deeply sequenced to estimate repertoire size and the extent of clonotype sharing between individuals. Overall results and qualifications from the work: Naive subsets generally had larger estimated clonotype richness than memory subsets. Incomplete sequencing was indicated by rarefaction of sorted-subset datasets, despite the large sequencing depth. Sampling was restricted to blood, and TCR repertoires in tissue are likely to differ from TCR repertoires in blood. Pairwise subsampling indicated that sequencing depth was expected to affect the degree of clonotype sharing among donors. Because the study included only a small number of donors, the genetic and exposure-history diversity represented was limited. When several donors were compared, the shared fraction of clonotypes was roughly 5% for naive CD4, around 3.6% for naive CD8, 2.3% for memory CD4, and roughly 0.4% for memory CD8. Compared with non-shared clonotypes, the clonotypes found in all four sorted-subset donors had higher generation probabilities.

Comment on this clone: Its antigen has not been determined. No qualities accompany the bases; no much larger clone lies one base away.

Using the deep immunoSEQ assay, TCR CDR3 regions were amplified from genomic DNA by multiplex PCR. Extracted genomic DNA from each cell subset was distributed evenly across all wells of several immunoSEQ 96-well plates, and each plate was treated as a replicate. For sorted subsets, about 200 ng genomic DNA, equal to tens of thousands of T cell genomes, was loaded into each replicate PCR. The purified libraries were quantified using a Qubit 3.0 fluorometer, sized with a Bioanalyzer 2100, and then quantified again using the KAPA Library Quantification kit. Every immunoSEQ 96-well plate was sequenced on a separate single-read 150-cycle Illumina NextSeq 550 flow cell. Turning to the authors' computational methods: The immunoSEQ output contained only junctional sequences without quality scores, so filtering could not match that applied to full-length reads. Sequences were annotated with PyIR, a Python wrapper for IgBLAST v1.9, using IMGT germline references to assign V/J genes and CDR3. Any read was removed if the V/J assignment was weak (E-value above 1e-6), the CDR3 was missing, or the read contained stop codons, out-of-frame junctions, or ambiguous translated residues. V3J clonotypes were defined by identical inferred V gene, J gene, and CDR3 amino acid sequence. To compute the percentage overlap between repertoires, the number of shared unique clonotypes was divided by the size of the smaller repertoire. Richness of each repertoire was evaluated using RTK rarefaction, the Chao1 estimator, and Recon v2.1 estimates of unobserved clonotypes. OLGA was used to compute generation probabilities for all TCRbeta clonotypes that the gDNA method yielded from a handful of donors. TCRdb re-hosts the immuneACCESS table, in-frame sequences only. Its copies lack some clones; in the studies checked, an unresolved V gene accounts for under half of them, and the cause for the rest is not known. The V and J calls and clone size come from that table; D and trimming were worked out from the DNA. The sample yields some 580,000 clones; around 97% were counted once. Together, the top ten hold around 0.057% of the sample.

Healthy HIV-negative adults with no recently reported acute infections or vaccinations were included as donors. Every donor was a Caucasian adult living in Nashville, Tennessee, USA. CD4+ T cells were enriched by magnetic negative selection; naive cells were then positively selected on CD45RA, and the negative fraction formed the memory subset. Blood was collected by leukapheresis, and PBMCs were isolated by Ficoll-Histopaque density gradient centrifugation and then cryopreserved in liquid nitrogen vapor phase. Analytical flow cytometry was used to check the purity and quantity of each magnetically sorted T cell population. Genomic DNA was isolated from each sorted fraction and quantified by UV absorbance on a Nanodrop 2000c. Input material: naive CD4+ T cells sorted from blood. Interpreted using the paper, the cell subset or site label stands for: CD45RA+ positively selected. The receptor was derived from a woman younger than 45 in good health.

The CDR3: CASGDRPDGEQYF. The base sequence is TGTGCCAGTGGGGACAGGCCGGATGGCGAGCAGTACTTC. The sequence is built from TRBV19 and TRBJ2-7; a stretch of 8 junction bases matches TRBD1. Per the germline V gene (reference sequence), LNHDA is the CDR1 and SQIVND is the CDR2. Trimming leaves V shorter by 8 bases and J shorter by 6 bases, with the junction holding 9 bases beyond the gene matches. The CDR3 starts with the cysteine, ends with the phenylalanine, and has 13 residues. Just CDR3 DNA is preserved here, 39 bases in frame from base 1.